These 30 T cell receptor beta chains originate from one sample sequenced in a study of shared clonotypes between healthy human individuals. Libraries were prepared by immunoSEQ multiplex PCR; TCRdb keeps only in-frame clonotypes and omits some of them. The table has under 2.5 million clones, roughly 90% seen once. Sequencing input: naive CD4+ T cells from PBMCs. Subset described: CD45RA+ positively selected. Receptor source: a man in his late teens or twenties in good health. Some clones in this sample may be carry-over from other donors' samples.

The chain uses TRBV19 and TRBJ1-4; D uncertain. This CDR3 region has 15 residues. The germline gives CDR1 LNHDA, CDR2 SQIVND (reference sequence). V shed 2 bases and J shed 7 bases, with 14 bases lying between them. For the CDR3, the DNA is TGTGCCAGTAGTATAACTCGGCAGATGTTTGAAAAACTGTTTTTT. It codes for CASSITRQMFEKLFF.

The chain recombines TRBV28 with TRBJ2-7; the D call may be TRBD1 or TRBD2 (6 bases each). Trimming removed 4 bases at V and 3 bases at J, with 16 bases between. The CDR3 is made up of 15 amino acids. Germline V lookup: CDR1 MDHEN, CDR2 SYDVKM. The CDR3 region is CASSSGASDNYEQYF. The CDR3 DNA is TGTGCCAGCAGTTCAGGGGCTAGCGATAACTACGAGCAGTACTTC.

The V call is TRBV11-3, the J call TRBJ2-5; 10 bases align to TRBD2. This CDR3 spans 15 amino acids. The trim removed 3 bases at V and 1 base at J, leaving 2 bases unmatched. Germline V lookup: CDR1 SGHNT, CDR2 YENEEA. The CDR3 sequence: CASSFRTSGQETQYF. The CDR3 DNA reads TGTGCCAGCAGCTTTAGGACTAGCGGCCAAGAGACCCAGTACTTC.

The chain is built from TRBV9 and TRBJ2-1, with 10 bases identical to TRBD2. There are 17 residues in the CDR3. The V gene's germline CDR1 is SGDLS and CDR2 YYNGEE. With 3 bases clipped from V and 2 bases from J, the junction kept 8 bases outside the gene matches. This CDR3 is CASSDPYLAGAYNEQFF. CDR3 nucleotide sequence: TGTGCCAGCAGCGACCCCTATCTAGCGGGAGCCTACAATGAGCAGTTCTTC.

This rearrangement joins TRBV29-1 to TRBJ2-1, with 9 bases that match TRBD2. The CDR3 extends over 14 amino acids. Germline CDR1 is SQVTM and CDR2 is ANQGSEA. The ends lost 7 bases at V and 7 bases at J; junction bases unmatched: 11. The CDR3: CSAGTLLAGNEQFF. The CDR3 bases are TGCAGCGCGGGCACACTCCTAGCGGGAAATGAGCAGTTCTTC.

This clone was seen once. J is TRBJ2-5 and V is TRBV29-1; D is ambiguous. CDR1 and CDR2 (germline): SQVTM, ANQGSEA. Trimming shortened V by 7 bases and J by 0 bases, and 9 bases separated the two germline ends. This CDR3 spans 12 amino acids. The CDR3 region has the DNA TGCAGCGCCGACGGCTACCAAGAGACCCAGTACTTC. This translates into CSADGYQETQYF.

This clone appeared once. V gene TRBV30 combines with J gene TRBJ1-5; a weak D match, TRBD1 (5 bases). This CDR3 has 17 residues. The germline gives CDR1 GTSNPN, CDR2 SVGIG (reference sequence). Trimming pared 3 bases from V and 7 bases from J, leaving 25 bases between. CDR3 residues: CAWRGGTGEVSGQPQHF. The DNA of the CDR3 is TGTGCCTGGAGAGGAGGGACCGGGGAGGTTTCAGGGCAGCCCCAGCATTTT. The complete variable domain, with remaining parts taken from reference TRBV30 and TRBJ1-5, reads SQTIHQWPATLVQPVGSPLSLECTVEGTSNPNLYWYRQAAGRGLQLLFYSVGIGQISSEVPQNLSASRPQDRQFILSSKKLLLSDSGFYLCAWRGGTGEVSGQPQHFGDGTRLSIL.

This clone was picked up a small number of times. V is TRBV6-5 and J is TRBJ1-2, with TRBD1 as a possible D gene (6 bases). This CDR3 region has 15 residues. V was clipped by 6 bases and J by 3 bases, with 17 bases between them. Germline V CDR1 and CDR2: MNHEY, SVGAGI. CDR3 nucleotides: TGTGCCAGCAGCCCCGCCCCGACAGGACACTATGGCTACACCTTC. Translation: CASSPAPTGHYGYTF.

A word on this clone: Within the sample, other DNA sequences also encode this same CDR3. J is TRBJ1-1 and V is TRBV5-4, with D perhaps matching TRBD1 (5 bases). CDR1 SGHNT and CDR2 YYREEE come from the germline V gene (reference sequence). V was clipped by 0 bases and J by 0 bases, with 9 bases between them. The CDR3 is made up of 15 amino acids. The CDR3: CASSLGGAMNTEAFF. The CDR3 region has the DNA TGTGCCAGCAGCTTGGGAGGGGCGATGAACACTGAAGCTTTCTTT.

This clone came up once. The chain links TRBV28 to TRBJ2-7; unclear D gene. Trimming cost V 3 bases and J 5 bases, with 17 bases left between them. Germline loops: CDR1 MDHEN, CDR2 SYDVKM. There are 15 residues in the CDR3. The CDR3 loop is CASSFLLSNSHEQYF. CDR3 DNA sequence: TGTGCCAGCAGTTTTTTGTTAAGTAATTCCCACGAGCAGTACTTC.

This sequence joins TRBV5-4 and TRBJ2-7; 8 bases fit TRBD2. Germline trimming cut 3 bases from V and 4 bases from J; bases unmatched to any gene: 18. This CDR3 region has 18 residues. CDR1 and CDR2 (germline): SGHNT, YYREEE (reference sequence). The CDR3 loop is CASSSKKSGGLVSYEQYF. CDR3 bases: TGTGCCAGCAGCTCAAAGAAGTCGGGAGGGCTTGTATCTTACGAGCAGTACTTC. Full variable domain (missing parts from reference TRBV5-4 and TRBJ2-7): ETGVTQSPTHLIKTRGQQVTLRCSSQSGHNTVSWYQQALGQGPQFIFQYYREEENGRGNFPPRFSGLQFPNYSSELNVNALELDDSALYLCASSSKKSGGLVSYEQYFGPGTRLTVT.

The chain carries TRBV6-1 and TRBJ2-1; 9 nucleotides align to TRBD2. The V and J ends lost 0 bases and 7 bases, in that order; junction bases with no gene match: 7. The germline V gene has CDR1 MNHNS and CDR2 SASEGT. This CDR3 is 16 amino acids long. CDR3 nucleotide sequence: TGTGCCAGCAGTGAAGCGGGCAGCGGGAGGCGGAATGAGCAGTTCTTC. Its protein product is CASSEAGSGRRNEQFF.

This chain uses TRBV25-1 with TRBJ2-7, with 11 bases identical to TRBD1. V lost 11 bases, J lost 7 bases, and 7 bases stayed unmatched. The CDR3 covers 12 residues. Germline V gene lookup returns CDR1 MGHDK and CDR2 SYGVNS. Here the CDR3 DNA reads TGTGCCTCCGGACAGGGGGCGTCTGAGCAGTACTTC. The encoded protein is CASGQGASEQYF.

The chain combines TRBV5-4 with TRBJ1-2, with D possibly matching TRBD1 (6 bases). The V gene lost 2 bases and the J gene lost 11 bases, with 16 bases spanning the gap. The CDR3 spans 13 residues. CDR1 SGHNT and CDR2 YYREEE come from the germline V gene (reference sequence). CDR3 sequence reads: CASSFAGQNRYTF. Here the CDR3 DNA reads TGTGCCAGCAGCTTCGCCGGACAGAACAGGTACACCTTC. The complete variable domain, with remaining parts taken from reference TRBV5-4 and TRBJ1-2, reads ETGVTQSPTHLIKTRGQQVTLRCSSQSGHNTVSWYQQALGQGPQFIFQYYREEENGRGNFPPRFSGLQFPNYSSELNVNALELDDSALYLCASSFAGQNRYTFGSGTRLTVV.

On this clone: Other DNA sequences in this sample translate to the same CDR3. J is TRBJ2-7 and V is TRBV18; the D is unclear. Germline loops: CDR1 KGHSH, CDR2 LQKENI. The CDR3 length is 12 residues. Trimming took 1 base from V and 2 from J, leaving 3 bases between them. This chain's CDR3 is CASSPQPYEQYF. In DNA form, the CDR3 reads TGTGCCAGCTCACCACAGCCCTACGAGCAGTACTTC.

J is TRBJ1-2 and V is TRBV5-6; unclear D gene. The CDR3 has 11 amino acids. CDR1 is SGHDT, CDR2 YYEEEE, per germline. Trimming pared 3 bases from V and 8 bases from J, leaving 8 bases between. The CDR3 reads CASSSGTGYTF. The CDR3 DNA reads as TGTGCCAGCAGCTCTGGTACCGGCTACACCTTC.

The V gene is TRBV28, the J gene TRBJ1-1; no clear D. The CDR3 is 12 amino acids. V was cut by 8 bases and J by 7 bases, with 14 bases left in between. Looked up from germline, CDR1 is MDHEN and CDR2 is SYDVKM. This chain's CDR3 is CASEGHGNEAFF. For the CDR3, the DNA is TGTGCCAGCGAGGGCCACGGGAATGAAGCTTTCTTT.

This rearrangement joins TRBV6-6 to TRBJ1-1, with D maybe TRBD1 (5 bases). This CDR3 comprises 15 residues. V was clipped by 7 bases and J by 1 base, with 16 bases between them. CDR1 MNHNY and CDR2 SVGAGI come from the germline V gene (reference sequence). As DNA, the CDR3 is TGTGCCAGCAAAAAAGGGGCAGCCGAGAACACTGAAGCTTTCTTT. Amino acids: CASKKGAAENTEAFF.

The genes are TRBV6-5 and TRBJ2-7; 10 bases match TRBD2. Germline lookup yields CDR1 MNHEY and CDR2 SVGAGI. V was clipped by 6 bases and J by 4 bases; unmatched bases: 9. The CDR3 spans 15 residues. CDR3 nucleotide sequence: TGTGCCAGCAGAAGGAAGTTAGCGGGGGGTTACGAGCAGTACTTC. This codes for CASRRKLAGGYEQYF.

For the CDR3, the DNA is TGTGCCAGCAGCCCAGGCGGGGCAGGGAGAGGAAATGAGCAGTTCTTC. Its protein is CASSPGGAGRGNEQFF. The chain joins TRBV5-4 to TRBJ2-1; perhaps TRBD2 as D (6 bases). The germline V and J ends were trimmed by 4 bases and 7 bases, with 21 bases remaining between them. From germline, CDR1 is SGHNT and CDR2 YYREEE (reference sequence). The CDR3 contains 16 residues.

In DNA, the CDR3 is TGCGCCAGCAGCCACCTCTTATTCGAAAAACTGTTTTTT. It yields the protein CASSHLLFEKLFF. This chain uses TRBV4-3 with TRBJ1-4; unclear D gene. The CDR3 consists of 13 residues. Germline lookup yields CDR1 LGHNA and CDR2 YSLEER. Trimming took 3 bases from V and 8 from J, leaving 10 bases between them.

The chain is built from TRBV27 and TRBJ2-6; 7 bases agree with TRBD1. Unmatched junction bases numbered 9, after V lost 10 bases and J lost 0 bases. This CDR3 spans 16 amino acids. Germline assignment: CDR1 MNHEY and CDR2 SMNVEV (reference sequence). CDR3 in DNA: TGTGCCACCAGATGGGACAGCAGCTCTGGGGCCAACGTCCTGACTTTC. Translation: CATRWDSSSGANVLTF.

CDR3 sequence (DNA): TGTGCCAGCAGTTCCCGACTAGCGGGAGGGCCCGAGCAGTACTTC. Translation gives CASSSRLAGGPEQYF. This chain uses TRBV27 with TRBJ2-7, with TRBD2 matching 14 bases. With 4 bases clipped from V and 6 bases from J, the junction kept 5 bases outside the gene matches. This CDR3 region has 15 residues. Germline CDR1 and CDR2: MNHEY and SMNVEV (reference sequence).

The rearrangement uses TRBV9 and TRBJ1-1; D is unclear. Germline V gene lookup returns CDR1 SGDLS and CDR2 YYNGEE. V gave up 4 bases and J gave up 4 bases, with 17 bases separating them. The CDR3 contains 15 residues. The CDR3 coding sequence is TGTGCCAGCAGCTCACACGCCTTTGAGGGCACTGAAGCTTTCTTT. Protein sequence: CASSSHAFEGTEAFF.

CDR3 amino acids: CASSLTDRGLDGYTF. The CDR3 DNA reads TGTGCCAGCAGCTTAACGGACAGGGGGCTGGATGGCTACACCTTC. The V call is TRBV7-2, the J call TRBJ1-2; 11 bases fit TRBD1. Germline V gene sequence: CDR1 SGHTA, CDR2 FQGNSA. This CDR3 region has 15 residues. J was trimmed by 6 bases and V by 2 bases; bases with no gene match: 5.

The chain combines TRBV7-8 with TRBJ1-5, with D perhaps matching TRBD1 (6 bases). The CDR3 is made up of 17 amino acids. Per the germline V gene, CDR1 is SGHVS and CDR2 is FQNEAQ. V lost 5 bases and J lost 4, with 21 bases in between. CDR3 region: CASSPRAPGDTNQPQHF. In nucleotides, the CDR3 is TGTGCCAGCAGCCCAAGGGCCCCGGGGGACACTAATCAGCCCCAGCATTTT.

V gene TRBV5-4 combines with J gene TRBJ1-2, with 9 bases lining up with TRBD1. The germline CDR1 and CDR2 sequences are SGHNT and YYREEE (reference sequence). V lost 5 bases, J lost 4 bases, and 6 bases stayed unmatched. The CDR3 is made up of 14 amino acids. CDR3 amino acids: CASRGQGPFYGYTF. The CDR3 bases are TGTGCCAGCAGGGGACAGGGTCCATTCTATGGCTACACCTTC. The full variable domain, its missing parts supplied by reference TRBV5-4 and TRBJ1-2, is ETGVTQSPTHLIKTRGQQVTLRCSSQSGHNTVSWYQQALGQGPQFIFQYYREEENGRGNFPPRFSGLQFPNYSSELNVNALELDDSALYLCASRGQGPFYGYTFGSGTRLTVV.

V is TRBV5-4 and J is TRBJ2-7, with unresolved D. This CDR3 has 15 amino acids. V was trimmed by 4 bases and J by 0 bases, leaving 14 bases between them. Germline loops: CDR1 SGHNT, CDR2 YYREEE (reference sequence). The CDR3 loop reads CASSAAAQPSYEQYF. CDR3 nucleotides: TGTGCCAGCAGCGCTGCAGCCCAACCCTCCTACGAGCAGTACTTC.

The chain uses TRBV2 and TRBJ2-7; tentatively, D is TRBD1 or TRBD2 (6 bases each). V gave up 7 bases and J gave up 0 bases, with 7 bases separating them. The CDR3 contains 12 residues. Germline CDR1 and CDR2: SNHLY and FYNNEI. CDR3 protein: CASTGASYEQYF. The CDR3 coding sequence is TGTGCCAGCACGGGGGCCTCCTACGAGCAGTACTTC. Using reference TRBV2 and TRBJ2-7 for the parts outside the CDR3, the full variable domain is EPEVTQTPSHQVTQMGQEVILRCVPISNHLYFYWYRQILGQKVEFLVSFYNNEISEKSEIFDDQFSVERPDGSNFTLKIRSTKLEDSAMYFCASTGASYEQYFGPGTRLTVT.

V and J are TRBV7-3 and TRBJ1-1; maybe TRBD1 (6 bases). The germline V gene has CDR1 SGHTA and CDR2 FQGTGA. The CDR3 has 16 residues. V lost 5 bases and J 1 base, leaving 17 bases between the germline ends. CDR3 residues: CASSLLGVQGNTEAFF. CDR3 bases: TGTGCCAGCAGCCTACTGGGGGTACAGGGGAACACTGAAGCTTTCTTT.